Reported below is one TCR beta chain. Its antigen is as yet unknown. This sample stems from a study of CD4+ T cells in melanoma. Overall study results and limits: A reported correlation linked neoantigen-specific CD4+ T cells to CD8+, macrophage and B cell function. Reportedly, melanoma neoantigen-specific CD4+ T cells showed varied differentiation states.

Clones were sequenced by immunoSEQ multiplex PCR, and TCRdb holds only the in-frame ones, with some missing. Of 110,000 to 150,000 clones in the sample, 80% to 95% were seen once. Germline V gene data show CDR1 as GTSNPN and CDR2 as SVGIG (reference sequence). The V end lost 1 base, the J end lost 6 bases, and 9 bases lay between the germline ends. This CDR3 has 12 amino acids. The rearrangement uses TRBV30 and TRBJ1-2; D is unclear. The receptor was isolated from a human donor with melanoma. DNA of the CDR3: TGTGCCTGGAGTGGGTCGTCAAATGGCTACACCTTC. It codes for CAWSGSSNGYTF.